These 22 T cell receptor beta chains share one sample of origin, sequenced in a study of T-cell memory formation after mild COVID-19. TCRdb passed the 5' RACE reads through MiXCR, listing each CDR3 protein once. The table includes fewer than 700,000 distinct CDR3 sequences, about a fifth detected once. Sequencing was carried out using PBMCs or a T cell subset sorted from them (not recorded which). These receptors were taken from an adult woman who had mild COVID-19 (a few samples of this study predate the infection). Cell type and time point are not known.

V gene TRBV15 combines with J gene TRBJ1-4, with D possibly being TRBD1 (5 bases). Germline assignment: CDR1 LNHNV and CDR2 YYDKDF (reference sequence). This CDR3 has 16 residues. V lost 2 bases and J 0 bases, leaving 10 bases between the germline ends. The CDR3 sequence is CATSRTWGATNEKLFF. The CDR3 DNA reads TGTGCCACCAGCAGAACATGGGGGGCAACTAATGAAAAACTGTTTTTT.

In this sample, this clonotype turned up a few times. The CDR3 region has the DNA TGTGCCAGCAGCTTAGGAAACAGAGAGCAAGAGACCCAGTACTTC. Its translation: CASSLGNREQETQYF. The chain recombines TRBV7-9 with TRBJ2-5; D remains ambiguous. This CDR3 region has 15 residues. V shed 1 base and J shed 2 bases, with 11 bases lying between them. Germline values: CDR1 SEHNR, CDR2 FQNEAQ (reference sequence).

The chain uses TRBV5-1 and TRBJ2-3, with D tentatively TRBD2 (6 bases). The CDR3 totals 13 residues. Germline assignment: CDR1 SGHRS and CDR2 YFSETQ. V lost 3 bases, J lost 5 bases, and 10 bases lay in between. The CDR3 bases are TGCGCCAGCAGCTACGGAGGGGAAGATACGCAGTATTTT. Residues: CASSYGGEDTQYF.

This clonotype has more than one count but fewer than ten. J is TRBJ2-1 and V is TRBV7-6; possible D gene TRBD1, 11 bases. From germline, CDR1 is SGHVS and CDR2 FNYEAQ. The CDR3 runs 19 residues. The V end lost 5 bases, the J end lost 5 bases, and 28 bases lay between the germline ends. The CDR3 loop is CASSPRTGGRLAGNNEQFF. DNA for the CDR3: TGTGCCAGCAGCCCGAGGACAGGGGGCAGACTAGCGGGCAACAATGAGCAGTTCTTC.

In its sample, this clonotype was seen a few times. The chain joins TRBV7-8 to TRBJ2-5; TRBD1 is a possible D gene (6 bases). Deletions cut 5 bases from V and 9 bases from J, with 19 bases between. Germline CDR1 SGHVS, CDR2 FQNEAQ. The CDR3 is made up of 14 amino acids. The CDR3 loop is CASSPRTLQGPQYF. The CDR3 DNA is TGTGCCAGCAGCCCCCGGACTCTCCAGGGGCCCCAGTACTTC.

This clonotype was seen a handful of times. The chain combines TRBV7-6 with TRBJ2-2; D not resolved. CDR3 length equals 14 residues. V dropped 2 bases and J dropped 6 bases, with 10 bases sitting between them. CDR1 is SGHVS, CDR2 FNYEAQ, per germline. CDR3 loop: CASSLTPTAGELFF. The CDR3 DNA is TGTGCCAGCAGCTTAACCCCAACCGCCGGGGAGCTGTTTTTT.

This clonotype was seen only a few times. V is TRBV6-5 and J is TRBJ1-5; 7 bases agree with TRBD1. V shed 3 bases and J 6 bases; nucleotides not matched to a gene: 5. There are 14 residues in the CDR3. Germline V gene lookup returns CDR1 MNHEY and CDR2 SVGAGI. DNA of the CDR3: TGTGCCAGCAGTTATTACAGGGGTCGTCAGCCCCAGCATTTT. Translated: CASSYYRGRQPQHF.

This chain joins TRBV15 and TRBJ1-5, with D possibly matching TRBD1 (6 bases). CDR1 and CDR2 (germline): LNHNV, YYDKDF (reference sequence). V was trimmed by 0 bases and J by 4 bases, leaving 10 bases between them. CDR3 length: 15 amino acids. Here the CDR3 DNA reads TGTGCCACCAGCAGAGATTCAGGGGCTAATCAGCCCCAGCATTTT. Translated: CATSRDSGANQPQHF.

Ten or more counts support this clonotype. The chain carries TRBV20-1 and TRBJ2-3; 10 bases are shared with TRBD1. V trimming: 3 bases; J trimming: 1 base; junction bases outside the gene matches: 1. The CDR3 is made up of 14 amino acids. Per the germline V gene, CDR1 is DFQATT and CDR2 is SNEGSKA (reference sequence). Here the CDR3 reads CSARGTGGTDTQYF. In DNA form, the CDR3 reads TGCAGTGCTAGGGGGACAGGGGGCACAGATACGCAGTATTTT.

This clonotype was seen a few times. J is TRBJ2-1 and V is TRBV27; 7 bases line up with TRBD2. V trimming: 2 bases; J trimming: 10 bases; junction bases outside the gene matches: 5. Germline V gene lookup returns CDR1 MNHEY and CDR2 SMNVEV (reference sequence). The CDR3 contains 13 residues. The DNA for the CDR3 is TGTGCCAGCAGTTTAGTCCAGCGGGGCGAGCAGTTCTTC. Protein: CASSLVQRGEQFF.

The rearrangement links TRBV15 to TRBJ2-7; D is undetermined. Germline CDR1 LNHNV, CDR2 YYDKDF (reference sequence). Between the trimmed V and J ends, which lost 0 bases and 3 bases, there was a span of 12 bases. This CDR3 contains 15 residues. The CDR3 DNA reads as TGTGCCACCAGCAGAGATCGGTCGGCCTACTACGAGCAGTACTTC. Translated, it gives CATSRDRSAYYEQYF. Combining the CDR3 with reference TRBV15 and TRBJ2-7 gives the whole variable domain DAMVIQNPRYQVTQFGKPVTLSCSQTLNHNVMYWYQQKSSQAPKLLFHYYDKDFNNEADTPDNFQSRRPNTSFCFLDIRSPGLGDTAMYLCATSRDRSAYYEQYFGPGTRLTVT.

The chain recombines TRBV12-3 or TRBV12-4 with TRBJ2-2; tentative D call: TRBD1 (5 bases). The CDR3 totals 17 residues. V lost 0 bases and J 6 bases, leaving 17 bases between the germline ends. For the CDR3, the DNA is TGTGCCAGCAGTTTAGCCCTCGTCTCAGGGATTCCCGGGGAGCTGTTTTTT. Translating gives CASSLALVSGIPGELFF.

The chain combines TRBV7-9 with TRBJ1-2, with D tentatively TRBD1 (5 bases). V lost 4 bases, J lost 4 bases, and 16 bases lay in between. The CDR3 totals 15 residues. Per the germline V gene, CDR1 is SEHNR and CDR2 is FQNEAQ (reference sequence). Written as DNA, the CDR3 is TGTGCCAGCAGCTCCCCCAGGGTAACCTTCTATGGCTACACCTTC. Residues: CASSSPRVTFYGYTF.

The rearrangement links TRBV7-2 to TRBJ2-1, with TRBD2 matching 11 bases. Losses at the gene ends were 5 bases for V and 8 bases for J; bases not matched to a gene: 11. Germline V CDR1 and CDR2: SGHTA, FQGNSA. CDR3 length equals 16 residues. CDR3 nucleotides: TGTGCCAGCAGCATCACTAGCGGGAGTATTGGCCATGAGCAGTTCTTC. It specifies CASSITSGSIGHEQFF.

This clonotype was counted a few times. The chain is built from TRBV29-1 and TRBJ2-2; 11 bases fit TRBD2. The CDR3 is 18 amino acids. The germline gives CDR1 SQVTM, CDR2 ANQGSEA. J lost 4 bases, V lost 4 bases, and 14 bases had no gene match. CDR3 nucleotides: TGCAGCGTTGGCCCCGGGTTAGCGGGGGGGCCGGGCACCGGGGAGCTGTTTTTT. The encoded protein is CSVGPGLAGGPGTGELFF.

This clonotype was detected a few times. The chain couples TRBV9 to TRBJ2-2; perhaps TRBD2 as D (5 bases). CDR3 length: 15 amino acids. Trimming took off 0 bases at V and 5 bases at J, with 11 bases between the two ends. Germline CDR1 and CDR2: SGDLS and YYNGEE. CDR3 bases: TGTGCCAGCAGCGTAGAACAGCGGAGGACCGGGGAGCTGTTTTTT. As protein: CASSVEQRRTGELFF.

This chain connects TRBV6-5 to TRBJ1-3, with D uncertain. The CDR3 consists of 14 residues. Trimming stripped 6 bases from V and 5 bases from J, with 14 bases between. CDR1 is MNHEY and CDR2 is SVGAGI in the germline V gene. In DNA form, the CDR3 reads TGTGCCAGCAGAAAAGGAGGTAGTCGAAACACCATATATTTT. Translating it yields CASRKGGSRNTIYF.

V gene TRBV7-2 combines with J gene TRBJ2-1, with D perhaps assigned TRBD1 or TRBD2 (5 bases each). V was trimmed by 2 bases and J by 3 bases, leaving 8 bases between them. Germline V gene data show CDR1 as SGHTA and CDR2 as FQGNSA. This CDR3 is 14 amino acids long. The CDR3 is CASSLNGGYNEQFF. CDR3 nucleotide sequence: TGTGCCAGCAGCTTAAATGGGGGCTACAATGAGCAGTTCTTC. Supplemented by reference TRBV7-2 and TRBJ2-1, the full variable domain reads GAGVSQSPSNKVTEKGKDVELRCDPISGHTALYWYRQSLGQGLEFLIYFQGNSAPDKSGLPSDRFSAERTGGSVSTLTIQRTQQEDSAVYLCASSLNGGYNEQFFGPGTRLTVL.

The V gene is TRBV24-1, the J gene TRBJ2-7; no clear D gene. Per germline, CDR1 KGHDR and CDR2 SFDVKD. The length of the CDR3 is 14 residues. The ends were cut back, 4 bases at V and 0 bases at J, with 9 bases in the middle. As DNA, the CDR3 is TGTGCCACCAGTGACTCAGTATACTCCTACGAGCAGTACTTC. It encodes CATSDSVYSYEQYF.

The rearrangement joins TRBV12-3 or TRBV12-4 to TRBJ2-3; TRBD2 agrees at 8 bases. The CDR3 loop spans 13 amino acids. Trimming removed 11 bases from V and 1 base from J; junction bases left unmatched: 5. The CDR3: CACRGGRTDTQYF. The CDR3 bases are TGTGCCTGCCGGGGGGGACGCACAGATACGCAGTATTTT.

The V call is TRBV5-1, the J call TRBJ2-3; TRBD2 matches 7 bases. V lost 1 base to trimming and J lost 0 bases; unmatched junction nucleotides: 8. CDR1 and CDR2 (germline): SGHRS, YFSETQ. This CDR3 comprises 17 residues. CDR3 sequence (DNA): TGCGCCAGCAGCTTGACCGGCTTGCGGGGGAGCACAGATACGCAGTATTTT. It specifies CASSLTGLRGSTDTQYF.

With respect to this clonotype: The junction departs from the called germline gene at one end, perhaps through a read error. The chain has TRBV27 and TRBJ2-1; unclear D gene. The CDR3 loop spans 16 amino acids. Per germline, CDR1 MNHEY and CDR2 SMNVEV (reference sequence). The CDR3 region has the DNA TGTGACAGCACCCCCGAAATGAGCGCGAGCTGGAGTGAGCAGTTCTTC. Amino acid sequence: CDSTPEMSASWSEQFF.